The clone carrying this T cell receptor beta chain was seen more than once but under ten times. The antigen is not known. Per germline, CDR1 MNHNS and CDR2 SASEGT. This CDR3 has 16 residues. The V gene lost 2 bases and the J gene lost 12 bases, with 23 bases spanning the gap. Documented treatment: approximately nine-day PBMC culture with coronavirus spike peptide pools or control peptides (ViraFEST assay). This specimen belongs to a study of vaccination and CD4 T cells after COVID-19. Oncomine TCR Beta short-read sequencing was applied to DNA from cultured CD4+ T cells. TCRdb recomputed calls from the PCR reads with MiXCR, one row per CDR3 protein. This table holds some 2,000 distinct CDR3 sequences, approximately 50% found once.

The chain joins TRBV6-1 to TRBJ1-5; perhaps TRBD1 as D (5 bases). This clonotype originated in a human donor who had recovered from COVID-19. This material consisted of CD4+ T cells from blood, cultured in vitro, taken after SARS-CoV-2 vaccination. In DNA form, the CDR3 reads TGTGCCAGCAGTGAATTAGGGGAACAGGCAGTGTCGGTCCAGCATTTT. Translating gives CASSELGEQAVSVQHF.